This T cell receptor beta chain was observed in a study of technical replicates of blood from a few donors. Sequencing was performed with immunoSEQ multiplex PCR; in TCRdb, only in-frame clones are kept and a portion is missing. The table includes roughly 70,000 clones, roughly 94% detected once. The V segment lost 6 bases and the J segment 0 bases; nucleotides outside the gene matches: 4. Germline V gene sequence: CDR1 SNHLY, CDR2 FYNNEI. This CDR3 is 15 amino acids long. The sequencing sample was made of T cells isolated from PBMCs. The chain recombines TRBV2 with TRBJ1-5; 8 nucleotides line up with TRBD1. This sequence originates from a human donor in good health. CDR3 protein: CASRDREVSNQPQHF. CDR3 DNA: TGTGCCAGCAGGGACAGGGAGGTTAGCAATCAGCCCCAGCATTTT.